The next 9 T cell receptor beta chains were all read from a single sample in a study of blood T cell repertoires in COVID-19. Here immunoSEQ multiplex PCR was the method, and the copy in TCRdb shows in-frame clones only, minus some. The table lists 200,000 or so clones, almost 85% of them singletons, with roughly 5% in the top ten. The sequencing sample was made of peripheral blood. All receptors derive from a woman aged 70-85 years with active or convalescent COVID-19.

The CDR3 spells CASSQAQGVSTDTQYF. The DNA of the CDR3 is TGTGCCAGCAGCCAAGCCCAGGGGGTGAGCACAGATACGCAGTATTTT. This rearrangement joins TRBV3-1 (or the pseudogene TRBV3-2) to TRBJ2-3; 7 nucleotides agree with TRBD1. The V segment lost 1 base and the J segment 0 bases; nucleotides outside the gene matches: 4. Germline CDR1 LGHDT, CDR2 YNNKEL (reference sequence). CDR3 size: 16 residues.

CDR3 region: CNGQGSYGYTF. Here the CDR3 DNA reads TGCAACGGACAGGGAAGCTATGGCTACACCTTC. The rearrangement links TRBV20-1 to TRBJ1-2; TRBD1 agrees at 8 bases. The germline gives CDR1 DFQATT, CDR2 SNEGSKA (reference sequence). This CDR3 region has 11 residues.

V is TRBV3-1 (or the pseudogene TRBV3-2) and J is TRBJ2-1; TRBD2 aligns across 11 bases. CDR1 LGHDT and CDR2 YNNKEL come from the germline V gene (reference sequence). The trim removed 7 bases at V and 7 bases at J, leaving 12 bases unmatched. The CDR3 runs 16 residues. DNA of the CDR3: TGTGCCAGCACCCCAAGAACACTAGCGGGAGTGAATGAGCAGTTCTTC. This codes for CASTPRTLAGVNEQFF.

The chain links TRBV7-9 to TRBJ2-7, with TRBD1 matching over 7 bases. J lost 7 bases, V lost 6 bases, and 3 bases had no gene match. This CDR3 comprises 11 residues. The germline V gene has CDR1 SEHNR and CDR2 FQNEAQ (reference sequence). The CDR3: CASSQTGEQYF. The CDR3 bases are TGTGCCAGCAGTCAGACAGGGGAGCAGTACTTC. The whole variable domain, filled in from reference TRBV7-9 and TRBJ2-7, reads DTGVSQNPRHKITKRGQNVTFRCDPISEHNRLYWYRQTLGQGPEFLTYFQNEAQLEKSRLLSDRFSAERPKGSFSTLEIQRTEQGDSAMYLCASSQTGEQYFGPGTRLTVT.

V and J are TRBV7-3 and TRBJ1-2; unclear D gene. This CDR3 has 13 residues. Between the trimmed V and J ends, which lost 9 bases and 3 bases, there was a span of 14 bases. The V gene's germline CDR1 is SGHTA and CDR2 FQGTGA. The CDR3 protein is CARKPLVDYGYTF. In DNA, the CDR3 is TGTGCCAGAAAACCTTTGGTAGACTATGGCTACACCTTC.

The CDR3 region is CASSSGDIPALQETQYF. The DNA of the CDR3 is TGTGCCAGCAGCTCCGGCGACATACCCGCCCTACAAGAGACCCAGTACTTC. This sequence joins TRBV7-9 and TRBJ2-5, with D uncertain. Between the trimmed V and J ends, which lost 4 bases and 2 bases, there was a span of 20 bases. CDR1 and CDR2 from the germline V gene are SEHNR and FQNEAQ (reference sequence). The CDR3 is 17 residues long.

The V gene is TRBV4-2, the J gene TRBJ2-3, with 11 bases that match TRBD2. Germline-derived CDR1 and CDR2 are LGHNA and YNFKEQ. The J segment lost 1 base and the V segment lost 0 bases, leaving 6 bases of the junction unmatched. This CDR3 is 18 amino acids long. The CDR3 nucleotides read TGTGCCAGCAGCCAAGAGATAGGGACTAGCGGACGCACAGATACGCAGTATTTT. Translated: CASSQEIGTSGRTDTQYF.

The rearrangement joins TRBV7-9 to TRBJ2-1, with a possible D match to TRBD1 (5 bases). Germline values: CDR1 SEHNR, CDR2 FQNEAQ (reference sequence). V shed 1 base and J shed 6 bases, with 13 bases lying between them. The CDR3 has 15 residues. This CDR3 reads CASSLGTGLSNEQFF. CDR3 coding DNA: TGTGCCAGCAGCTTAGGCACAGGTCTTAGCAATGAGCAGTTCTTC.

The rearrangement links TRBV28 to TRBJ2-1; TRBD2 matches 8 bases. Losses at the gene ends were 7 bases for V and 16 bases for J; bases not matched to a gene: 12. Germline lookup yields CDR1 MDHEN and CDR2 SYDVKM. The CDR3 length is 12 residues. The CDR3 region has the DNA TGTGCCAGCAAGCAACCGGGACTAGGCCTATTCTTC. Its translation is CASKQPGLGLFF.